This entry features one T cell receptor beta chain sequence. The sample comes from a study of T-cell memory formation after mild COVID-19. TCRdb re-derived calls from the 5' RACE reads in MiXCR, one entry per CDR3 protein. The sample lists about 340,000 distinct CDR3 sequences; over 10% were seen once. The CDR3 has 16 residues. The V gene's germline CDR1 is KGHSH and CDR2 LQKENI. V gave up 1 base and J gave up 4 bases, with 15 bases separating them. The sequence was obtained from a man between 18 and 35 years old who had mild COVID-19 (a few samples of this study predate the infection). Cell type and time point are not known. Source material: PBMCs or a T cell subset sorted from them (not recorded which). The V call is TRBV18, the J call TRBJ2-3, with a weak D call TRBD1 (5 bases). The DNA of the CDR3 is TGTGCCAGCTCACCACTAAGGCAGGGTACGGCAGATACGCAGTATTTT. As protein: CASSPLRQGTADTQYF.